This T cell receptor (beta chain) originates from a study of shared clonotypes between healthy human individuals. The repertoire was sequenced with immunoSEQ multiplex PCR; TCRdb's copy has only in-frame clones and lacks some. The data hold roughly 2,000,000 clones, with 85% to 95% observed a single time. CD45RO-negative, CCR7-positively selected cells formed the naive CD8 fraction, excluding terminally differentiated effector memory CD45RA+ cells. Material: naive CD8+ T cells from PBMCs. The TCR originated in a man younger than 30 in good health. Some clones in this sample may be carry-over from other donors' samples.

CDR3 sequence: CASEQGAGYTEAFF. Written as DNA, the CDR3 is TGTGCCAGCGAACAGGGGGCGGGGTACACTGAAGCTTTCTTT. This sequence joins TRBV19 and TRBJ1-1; 9 nucleotides line up with TRBD1. V lost 9 bases, J lost 3 bases, and 8 bases stayed unmatched. This CDR3 region has 14 residues. Germline assignment: CDR1 LNHDA and CDR2 SQIVND (reference sequence).